The clone carrying this TCR beta chain has more than one count but fewer than ten. Its antigen remains unidentified. Per germline, CDR1 SNHLY and CDR2 FYNNEI. V was clipped by 3 bases and J by 0 bases, with 7 bases between them. This CDR3 is 14 amino acids long. Sample treatment: oral pan-JAK inhibitor, 5-10 mg twice daily. This sample was included in a study of CD8+ T cells in alopecia areata. Study information: In an open-label trial, patients got 5 to 10 mg tofacitinib twice daily.

Study-wide points: An increase in clonality over normal scalp was evident in lesional scalp, especially alopecia totalis/universalis. Patients shared TCRs less clearly than mice did, possibly owing to HLA. Scalp clonality and expanded CD8+ clones among the top 100 fell significantly with tofacitinib.

Isolated RNA was reverse transcribed into cDNA used as the sequencing template. Produced via immunoSEQ multiplex PCR; TCRdb's table is partial and in-frame only. The data hold some 150,000 clones, with about 86% observed a single time. The sequencing here drew on CD8+ T cells sorted from blood, taken at week 4, from a patient treated with tofacitinib. This receptor was identified in a human donor with alopecia areata. This chain uses TRBV2 with TRBJ2-3; no firm D call. CDR3 nucleotide sequence: TGTGCCAGCAGTGATTTGTCTAGCACAGATACGCAGTATTTT. Residues: CASSDLSSTDTQYF.